One and the same sample provided the 29 T cell receptor beta chains below, sequenced in a study of shared clonotypes between healthy human individuals. The protocol was immunoSEQ multiplex PCR, while the TCRdb copy is restricted to in-frame clones and leaves out a portion. The sample shows about 680,000 clones, roughly 78% of them seen only once. The sample comprised memory CD4+ T cells sorted from blood. Noted subset: CD45RA-negative fraction. Receptor source: a woman aged 25 to 45 in good health.

The chain couples TRBV5-1 to TRBJ2-5; 8 bases are a match to TRBD2. With 4 bases clipped from V and 3 bases from J, the junction kept 8 bases outside the gene matches. CDR3 length: 15 amino acids. Germline assignment: CDR1 SGHRS and CDR2 YFSETQ. The CDR3 here is CASSLTSEREETQYF. Written as DNA, the CDR3 is TGCGCCAGCAGCCTGACTAGCGAACGAGAAGAGACCCAGTACTTC.

The chain has TRBV4-1 and TRBJ2-1; D is ambiguous. CDR3 size: 16 residues. Trimming shortened V by 1 base and J by 0 bases, and 10 bases separated the two germline ends. Germline-derived CDR1 and CDR2 are MGHRA and YSYEKL. In DNA form, the CDR3 reads TGCGCCAGCAGCCAAGGGCTCCTGAGCTCCTACAATGAGCAGTTCTTC. Residues: CASSQGLLSSYNEQFF.

The chain employs TRBV10-3 and TRBJ2-7, with D perhaps assigned TRBD1 or TRBD2 (5 bases each). Germline assignment: CDR1 ENHRY and CDR2 SYGVKD. Trimming took 4 bases from V and 3 from J, leaving 13 bases between them. This CDR3 has 14 residues. CDR3: CAISGIGGSYEQYF. In DNA form, the CDR3 reads TGTGCCATCAGTGGGATTGGGGGTAGCTACGAGCAGTACTTC.

The V and J genes are TRBV15 and TRBJ1-3, with a possible D match to TRBD1 (6 bases). Trimming shortened V by 0 bases and J by 2 bases, and 8 bases separated the two germline ends. The CDR3 extends over 15 amino acids. Germline values: CDR1 LNHNV, CDR2 YYDKDF (reference sequence). This CDR3 is CATSRDPGAGNTIYF. CDR3 in DNA: TGTGCCACCAGCAGAGATCCAGGGGCTGGAAACACCATATATTTT.

V gene TRBV28 combines with J gene TRBJ1-1; D remains ambiguous. Trimming removed 5 bases from V and 10 bases from J, with 20 bases in between. Germline CDR1 is MDHEN and CDR2 is SYDVKM. The CDR3 covers 14 residues. CDR3 protein: CASSLNSRWGSAFF. The CDR3 DNA reads TGTGCCAGCAGTCTAAACAGTCGATGGGGTTCAGCTTTCTTT.

Comments on this clone: Other DNA sequences from this sample encode an identical CDR3 as well. The rearrangement joins TRBV19 to TRBJ1-5; D is undetermined. The germline V gene has CDR1 LNHDA and CDR2 SQIVND (reference sequence). The V end was cut by 1 base, the J end by 0 bases, with 7 bases between. CDR3 length: 15 amino acids. The CDR3 DNA is TGTGCCAGTAGTATAGGGCTGAATAGCAATCAGCCCCAGCATTTT. This gives the protein CASSIGLNSNQPQHF.

The chain couples TRBV5-1 to TRBJ2-7; TRBD2 is a possible D gene (6 bases). V dropped 4 bases and J dropped 3 bases, with 14 bases sitting between them. CDR1 is SGHRS, CDR2 YFSETQ, per germline. This CDR3 is built from 14 residues. CDR3 DNA sequence: TGCGCCAGCAGCAGATACGGAGGGAGCTACGAGCAGTACTTC. Encoded protein: CASSRYGGSYEQYF.

This chain uses TRBV5-1 with TRBJ2-3; TRBD1 agrees at 9 bases. CDR3 length equals 15 residues. Per the germline V gene, CDR1 is SGHRS and CDR2 is YFSETQ. V was clipped by 4 bases and J by 1 base; unmatched bases: 4. The CDR3 nucleotides are TGCGCCAGCAGCGTGACAGGGGGAGGCACAGATACGCAGTATTTT. Translation gives CASSVTGGGTDTQYF.

The chain links TRBV5-1 to TRBJ2-5; TRBD1 matches at 8 bases. This CDR3 region has 15 residues. J gave up 5 bases and V 4 bases, and 10 bases lay outside the gene matches. The germline V gene encodes CDR1 SGHRS and CDR2 YFSETQ. CDR3 loop: CASSLWAGGAETQYF. In nucleotides, the CDR3 is TGCGCCAGCAGCCTGTGGGCAGGGGGCGCCGAGACCCAGTACTTC.

This rearrangement joins TRBV15 to TRBJ2-7, with 9 bases that match TRBD2. Trimming removed 2 bases from V and 3 bases from J; junction bases left unmatched: 5. Germline V gives CDR1 LNHNV, CDR2 YYDKDF (reference sequence). CDR3 length: 15 residues. The CDR3 loop is CATSRLAGKYYEQYF. CDR3 DNA: TGTGCCACCAGCAGACTAGCGGGGAAATACTACGAGCAGTACTTC.

To note about this clone: Other nucleotide sequences from this sample produce the same CDR3. This chain joins TRBV7-6 and TRBJ2-2; TRBD2 is a possible D gene (5 bases). Trimming left V 5 bases short and J 2 bases short, with 9 bases between. The germline V gene encodes CDR1 SGHVS and CDR2 FNYEAQ. The CDR3 is 14 amino acids. The CDR3 nucleotides are TGTGCCAGCAGCCGGGATCGTAACACCGGGGAGCTGTTTTTT. It codes for CASSRDRNTGELFF.

This clone was seen once. The chain employs TRBV23-1 and TRBJ1-5, with D perhaps TRBD1 (6 bases). TRBV23-1 is known as an ORF, though its function is uncertain. The CDR3 loop spans 14 amino acids. Trimming took off 8 bases at V and 5 bases at J, with 16 bases between the two ends. CDR3: CASSLGQSDQPQHF. CDR3 in DNA: TGCGCCAGCTCCCTCGGACAGTCCGATCAGCCCCAGCATTTT.

V and J are TRBV29-1 and TRBJ2-5, with TRBD2 identical over 8 bases. The DNA end is a closer match to TRBJ2-7, so the J assignment may be wrong. The CDR3 totals 18 residues. Germline V CDR1 and CDR2: SQVTM, ANQGSEA. CDR3 protein: CSVGETGTSIIGGYEQYF. The CDR3 nucleotides read TGCAGCGTTGGGGAAACCGGGACTAGTATAATTGGCGGCTACGAGCAGTACTTC.

The chain employs TRBV5-4 and TRBJ2-3, with TRBD1 matching 9 bases. Losses at the gene ends were 5 bases for V and 5 bases for J; bases not matched to a gene: 3. The CDR3 runs to 13 residues. Germline CDR1 reads SGHNT; CDR2 reads YYREEE (reference sequence). Here the CDR3 reads CASRGQGGDTQYF. The DNA of the CDR3 is TGTGCCAGCAGGGGACAGGGAGGAGATACGCAGTATTTT.

CDR3 bases: TGCGCCAGCAGCGCCACTAGTTCGATCCTAGAGAGCTCCTACAATGAGCAGTTCTTC. This translates into CASSATSSILESSYNEQFF. The V gene is TRBV5-1, the J gene TRBJ2-1; weak D call: TRBD2 (5 bases). Germline V gives CDR1 SGHRS, CDR2 YFSETQ. This CDR3 has 19 residues. V was cut by 4 bases and J by 0 bases, with 23 bases left in between.

The rearrangement joins TRBV6-1 to TRBJ2-3; 7 bases are a match to TRBD2. This CDR3 contains 16 residues. The germline gives CDR1 MNHNS, CDR2 SASEGT. The V and J ends lost 4 bases and 2 bases, in that order; junction bases with no gene match: 9. The CDR3 is CASSADAAGLTDTQYF. The CDR3 coding sequence is TGTGCCAGCAGTGCTGATGCAGCGGGACTCACAGATACGCAGTATTTT.

This clone was observed at least ten times. The V and J genes are TRBV29-1 and TRBJ1-2; no clear D gene. The CDR3 is 12 residues long. The V and J ends lost 6 bases and 8 bases respectively, with 16 bases between them. The V gene's germline CDR1 is SQVTM and CDR2 ANQGSEA. CDR3 sequence reads: CSVYTPRLGYTF. CDR3 in DNA: TGCAGCGTGTACACTCCACGGCTGGGCTACACCTTC.

The CDR3 loop reads CASSLRWSGYEQYF. DNA of the CDR3: TGTGCCAGCAGCTTACGCTGGTCGGGCTACGAGCAGTACTTC. The chain recombines TRBV11-2 with TRBJ2-7, with unresolved D. The CDR3 has 14 amino acids. V lost 2 bases and J 3 bases, leaving 11 bases between the germline ends. CDR1 is SGHAT, CDR2 FQNNGV, per germline. The variable domain in full, with the rest retrieved from reference TRBV11-2 and TRBJ2-7, is EAGVAQSPRYKIIEKRQSVAFWCNPISGHATLYWYQQILGQGPKLLIQFQNNGVVDDSQLPKDRFSAERLKGVDSTLKIQPAKLEDSAVYLCASSLRWSGYEQYFGPGTRLTVT.

This clone was seen a few times. This same CDR3 is encoded by further DNA sequences in the sample. This rearrangement joins TRBV9 to TRBJ1-1; perhaps TRBD1 as D (5 bases). The CDR3 has 13 residues. CDR1 and CDR2 (germline): SGDLS, YYNGEE. V lost 2 bases and J lost 2, with 7 bases in between. The CDR3 sequence: CASSVTGNTEAFF. In DNA form, the CDR3 reads TGTGCCAGCAGCGTTACAGGTAACACTGAAGCTTTCTTT.

The chain combines TRBV18 with TRBJ1-3; 7 bases are a match to TRBD1. Trimming removed 0 bases from V and 2 bases from J; junction bases left unmatched: 4. CDR3 size: 16 residues. CDR1 and CDR2 (germline): KGHSH, LQKENI. The CDR3 DNA follows: TGTGCCAGCTCACCACCCCAGGGGGTGGCTGGAAACACCATATATTTT. Protein sequence: CASSPPQGVAGNTIYF.

This clone was recorded at least ten times. The sample has other DNA sequences that encode this CDR3 too. V usage is TRBV28 and J usage is TRBJ2-7; 10 bases align to TRBD2. Germline V gives CDR1 MDHEN, CDR2 SYDVKM. This CDR3 comprises 16 residues. J lost 2 bases, V lost 3 bases, and 7 bases had no gene match. CDR3 sequence: CASSFHGLAATYEQYF. The CDR3 nucleotides are TGTGCCAGCAGTTTCCACGGACTAGCGGCGACCTACGAGCAGTACTTC.

As for this clone: Other DNA sequences of this sample code for an identical CDR3. This rearrangement joins TRBV6-1 to TRBJ2-1; 11 bases align to TRBD2. CDR3 size: 16 residues. Trimming removed 2 bases from V and 2 bases from J; junction bases left unmatched: 2. Germline lookup yields CDR1 MNHNS and CDR2 SASEGT. The CDR3 is CASSELGLAAYNEQFF. The CDR3, as DNA: TGTGCCAGCAGTGAATTGGGACTAGCGGCCTACAATGAGCAGTTCTTC.

The genes are TRBV5-4 and TRBJ2-3; 14 bases fit TRBD2. CDR3 length: 16 amino acids. The junction had 7 bases not matched to a gene; V was cut back by 4 bases and J by 6 bases. Germline V gene lookup returns CDR1 SGHNT and CDR2 YYREEE (reference sequence). CDR3 sequence reads: CASSPGLAGVPDTQYF. The CDR3 coding sequence is TGTGCCAGCAGCCCGGGACTAGCGGGAGTGCCGGATACGCAGTATTTT.

This clone was counted only a few times. The V gene is TRBV6-5, the J gene TRBJ1-1; D unclear. This CDR3 contains 13 residues. Germline loops: CDR1 MNHEY, CDR2 SVGAGI. Trimming took 7 bases from V and 3 from J, leaving 12 bases between them. The CDR3 coding sequence is TGTGCCAGCAATCGAGGGCAAGACACTGAAGCTTTCTTT. Its translation is CASNRGQDTEAFF.

The chain is built from TRBV19 and TRBJ1-1, with a possible D match to TRBD1 (5 bases). The CDR3 has 11 residues. Germline CDR1 and CDR2: LNHDA and SQIVND (reference sequence). V shed 5 bases and J shed 7 bases, with 8 bases lying between them. CDR3 loop: CASSVGGEAFF. The DNA of the CDR3 is TGTGCCAGTAGTGTTGGGGGTGAAGCTTTCTTT.

CDR3 sequence (DNA): TGTGCCAGCAGTGAAGGGTCAGAAGGCATTCAGTACTTC. Amino acid sequence: CASSEGSEGIQYF. The rearrangement links TRBV2 to TRBJ2-4; D is undetermined. With 1 base removed from V and 9 bases from J, the gap between germline ends came to 10 bases. The CDR3 is 13 residues long. The V gene's germline CDR1 is SNHLY and CDR2 FYNNEI.

V is TRBV5-4 and J is TRBJ2-5; TRBD1 agrees at 9 bases. The ends lost 4 bases at V and 4 bases at J; junction bases unmatched: 5. CDR3 length: 14 residues. Germline values: CDR1 SGHNT, CDR2 YYREEE (reference sequence). The CDR3, as DNA: TGTGCCAGCAGCGGAGACAGGGGGGGAGAGACCCAGTACTTC. It yields the protein CASSGDRGGETQYF.

The rearrangement uses TRBV25-1 and TRBJ2-3; D unclear. The germline CDR1 and CDR2 sequences are MGHDK and SYGVNS. CDR3 length equals 11 residues. V was shortened by 7 bases and J by 6 bases, with 8 bases between the two germline ends. CDR3 region: CASTQWDTQYF. CDR3 bases: TGTGCCAGCACCCAATGGGATACGCAGTATTTT.

This sequence joins TRBV7-8 and TRBJ2-5, with D perhaps matching TRBD1 (6 bases). In germline, CDR1 is SGHVS, CDR2 FQNEAQ. The CDR3 has 16 residues. Trimming shortened V by 4 bases and J by 2 bases, and 17 bases separated the two germline ends. The CDR3 DNA is TGTGCCAGCAGCTCCACAGGGATCAGGGGTCAAGAGACCCAGTACTTC. This codes for CASSSTGIRGQETQYF.